Each of the 32 T cell receptor beta chains below was sequenced from the same sample in a study of T-cell memory formation after mild COVID-19. TCRdb called the 5' RACE reads again in MiXCR, with one record for every CDR3 protein. The sample includes about 100,000 distinct CDR3 sequences, around 10% of them seen just once. Sequencing was performed on PBMCs or a T cell subset sorted from them (not recorded which). The receptor source for this set is a man aged 18 to 30 who had mild COVID-19 (a few samples of this study predate the infection). Cell type and time point are not known.

The rearrangement uses TRBV7-9 and TRBJ1-1; D call uncertain. Trimming took 1 base from V and 1 from J, leaving 7 bases between them. Germline assignment: CDR1 SEHNR and CDR2 FQNEAQ (reference sequence). The CDR3 has 14 residues. The CDR3, as DNA: TGTGCCAGCAGCTTAGGAGGACCGAACACTGAAGCTTTCTTT. This gives the protein CASSLGGPNTEAFF.

The genes are TRBV7-8 and TRBJ2-3; 8 bases are a match to TRBD2. The CDR3 consists of 15 residues. The J segment lost 5 bases and the V segment lost 3 bases, leaving 7 bases of the junction unmatched. Germline V gives CDR1 SGHVS, CDR2 FQNEAQ. CDR3: CASSFGSGALDTQYF. CDR3 sequence (DNA): TGTGCCAGCAGCTTTGGTAGCGGGGCCCTAGATACGCAGTATTTT.

The V and J genes are TRBV28 and TRBJ1-6; no clear D. This CDR3 comprises 14 residues. CDR1 and CDR2 (germline): MDHEN, SYDVKM. V was shortened by 0 bases and J by 7 bases, with 7 bases between the two germline ends. The CDR3 spells CASSLWVVNSPLHF. The CDR3 bases are TGTGCCAGCAGTTTATGGGTGGTCAATTCACCCCTCCACTTT.

In this sample, this clonotype turned up many times. The chain couples TRBV19 to TRBJ1-1; 8 bases line up with TRBD1. Germline V CDR1 and CDR2: LNHDA, SQIVND (reference sequence). V lost 10 bases, J lost 6 bases, and 13 bases stayed unmatched. The CDR3 contains 14 residues. The CDR3 DNA reads as TGTGCCACTCGACAGGGGCCGCAACCACCTGAAGCTTTCTTT. Amino acids: CATRQGPQPPEAFF.

This clonotype counts as medium-sized (0.01 to 0.1%). The V and J genes are TRBV4-1 and TRBJ2-2, with unresolved D. CDR1 is MGHRA and CDR2 is YSYEKL in the germline V gene. CDR3 length: 15 residues. V gave up 1 base and J gave up 1 base, with 7 bases separating them. The DNA of the CDR3 is TGCGCCAGCAGCCAAGTAGCAGGGAACACCGGGGAGCTGTTTTTT. Amino acids: CASSQVAGNTGELFF.

This chain joins TRBV7-2 and TRBJ2-7, with TRBD2 identical over 12 bases. V lost 1 base and J lost 5; bases outside the gene matches: 6. Germline V CDR1 and CDR2: SGHTA, FQGNSA. The CDR3 contains 16 residues. The CDR3 loop is CASSLVPSGGANEQYF. The CDR3 DNA reads TGTGCCAGCAGCTTAGTTCCTAGCGGGGGGGCCAACGAGCAGTACTTC.

A few counts support this clonotype. The V call is TRBV29-1, the J call TRBJ1-1; no firm D call. Germline CDR1 is SQVTM and CDR2 is ANQGSEA. The CDR3 is made up of 10 amino acids. V was pared by 4 bases and J by 0 bases, with 0 bases between. For the CDR3, the DNA is TGCAGCGTTGTGAACACTGAAGCTTTCTTT. Its translation: CSVVNTEAFF.

The chain uses TRBV4-1 and TRBJ2-1; D gene ambiguous. This CDR3 is built from 14 residues. Trimming removed 0 bases from V and 5 bases from J, with 8 bases in between. Germline values: CDR1 MGHRA, CDR2 YSYEKL. This CDR3 is CASSQEAANNEQFF. Here the CDR3 DNA reads TGCGCCAGCAGCCAAGAGGCTGCCAACAATGAGCAGTTCTTC.

Only a few counts were recorded for this clonotype. This rearrangement joins TRBV25-1 to TRBJ2-6, with a possible D match to TRBD1 (5 bases). This CDR3 region has 17 residues. Trimming pared 6 bases from V and 0 bases from J, leaving 15 bases between. The germline CDR1 and CDR2 sequences are MGHDK and SYGVNS. The CDR3 DNA is TGTGCCAGCAGCACAGGATCCCTGGGCTCTGGGGCCAACGTCCTGACTTTC. As protein: CASSTGSLGSGANVLTF.

This clonotype came up many times. This chain joins TRBV12-3 or TRBV12-4 and TRBJ2-1, with TRBD2 matching 8 bases. Losses at the gene ends were 6 bases for V and 6 bases for J; bases not matched to a gene: 4. CDR3 length: 13 amino acids. CDR3 sequence reads: CASSQSGGNEQFF. The CDR3 nucleotides read TGTGCCAGCAGCCAAAGCGGGGGCAATGAGCAGTTCTTC.

The chain is built from TRBV12-3 or TRBV12-4 and TRBJ2-1, with D uncertain. The CDR3 consists of 14 residues. Between the trimmed V and J ends, which lost 6 bases and 2 bases, there was a span of 11 bases. For the CDR3, the DNA is TGTGCCAGCAGCCATTGGACGGCCTACAATGAGCAGTTCTTC. Translated, it gives CASSHWTAYNEQFF.

This clonotype was counted many times. The V gene is TRBV7-9, the J gene TRBJ2-7; no clear D gene. The V end was cut by 0 bases, the J end by 3 bases, with 3 bases between. Germline lookup yields CDR1 SEHNR and CDR2 FQNEAQ (reference sequence). The CDR3 runs 12 residues. For the CDR3, the DNA is TGTGCCAGCAGCTTAGCACACTACGAGCAGTACGTC. It codes for CASSLAHYEQYV.

This clonotype was seen more than once but under ten times. This chain links TRBV3-1 with TRBJ1-2; tentative D call: TRBD1 (6 bases). Per the germline V gene, CDR1 is LGHDT and CDR2 is YNNKEL (reference sequence). CDR3 length: 12 amino acids. Trimming left V 3 bases short and J 6 bases short, with 8 bases between. CDR3 in amino acids: CASSHRGDGYTF. As DNA, the CDR3 is TGTGCCAGCAGCCACAGGGGAGATGGCTACACCTTC.

This clonotype came up a few times. The V call is TRBV27, the J call TRBJ2-5; 7 nucleotides agree with TRBD2. This CDR3 has 13 residues. With V trimmed by 5 bases and J by 4 bases, 4 bases remained unmatched. Germline loops: CDR1 MNHEY, CDR2 SMNVEV (reference sequence). The CDR3 here is CASSRDYGETQYF. DNA for the CDR3: TGTGCCAGCAGTCGGGACTATGGAGAGACCCAGTACTTC.

The chain has TRBV7-9 and TRBJ2-3; 12 bases line up with TRBD2. The J segment lost 3 bases and the V segment lost 5 bases, leaving 12 bases of the junction unmatched. The CDR3 is 18 residues long. Germline V CDR1 and CDR2: SEHNR, FQNEAQ (reference sequence). In DNA form, the CDR3 reads TGTGCCAGCAGCCGAACGAAACTAGCGGGGGGTTTGACAGATACGCAGTATTTT. It codes for CASSRTKLAGGLTDTQYF.

This chain connects TRBV7-9 to TRBJ2-1, with a possible D match to TRBD2 (7 bases). V shed 2 bases and J shed 9 bases, with 17 bases lying between them. The germline V gene encodes CDR1 SEHNR and CDR2 FQNEAQ (reference sequence). The CDR3 loop spans 15 amino acids. CDR3 region: CASSLLEGGPSEQFF. The CDR3 region has the DNA TGTGCCAGCAGCTTACTAGAGGGGGGGCCAAGTGAGCAGTTCTTC.

The CDR3 here is CASSPQGGSNTGELFF. DNA of the CDR3: TGTGCCAGCAGCCCCCAAGGAGGGTCGAACACCGGGGAGCTGTTTTTT. This chain connects TRBV7-9 to TRBJ2-2; D may be TRBD2 (6 bases). Trimming pared 5 bases from V and 0 bases from J, leaving 13 bases between. The germline gives CDR1 SEHNR, CDR2 FQNEAQ (reference sequence). The CDR3 spans 16 residues.

Only a few counts were recorded for this clonotype. The chain is built from TRBV27 and TRBJ2-2; 7 nucleotides match TRBD2. The germline V gene encodes CDR1 MNHEY and CDR2 SMNVEV (reference sequence). The CDR3 length is 13 residues. Trimming cost V 10 bases and J 4 bases; bases outside gene matches: 6. The CDR3 spells CATAGRATGELFF. CDR3 coding DNA: TGTGCCACCGCTGGGAGGGCCACCGGGGAGCTGTTTTTT.

This clonotype has only a few counts. The genes are TRBV7-9 and TRBJ2-6; 7 bases are a match to TRBD1. V trimming: 3 bases; J trimming: 3 bases; junction bases outside the gene matches: 14. Germline V CDR1 and CDR2: SEHNR, FQNEAQ (reference sequence). This CDR3 contains 19 residues. This CDR3 reads CASSFPTQGRRFGANVLTF. In DNA, the CDR3 is TGTGCCAGCAGCTTTCCCACACAGGGGAGACGGTTTGGGGCCAACGTCCTGACTTTC.

The chain is built from TRBV3-1 and TRBJ1-6; D is undetermined. The CDR3 totals 15 residues. Trimming left V 5 bases short and J 4 bases short, with 12 bases between. Per germline, CDR1 LGHDT and CDR2 YNNKEL (reference sequence). CDR3 region: CASSDPRVYNSPLHF. The CDR3 bases are TGTGCCAGCAGCGATCCGAGAGTGTATAATTCACCCCTCCACTTT. Full variable domain (rest looked up from reference TRBV3-1 and TRBJ1-6): DTAVSQTPKYLVTQMGNDKSIKCEQNLGHDTMYWYKQDSKKFLKIMFSYNNKELIINETVPNRFSPKSPDKAHLNLHINSLELGDSAVYFCASSDPRVYNSPLHFGNGTRLTVT.

This clonotype was seen only a few times. This chain connects TRBV7-8 to TRBJ2-7; maybe TRBD1 (5 bases). The germline CDR1 and CDR2 sequences are SGHVS and FQNEAQ. The V end was cut by 4 bases, the J end by 4 bases, with 14 bases between. The CDR3 totals 14 residues. The CDR3 sequence: CASSSPTGRYEQYV. The DNA for the CDR3 is TGTGCCAGCAGCTCGCCCACAGGACGGTACGAGCAGTACGTC.

The J gene is TRBJ2-7, the V gene TRBV4-2, with 7 bases aligning to TRBD1. This CDR3 region has 17 residues. Germline loops: CDR1 LGHNA, CDR2 YNFKEQ. V trimming: 5 bases; J trimming: 0 bases; junction bases outside the gene matches: 13. CDR3 coding DNA: TGTGCCAGCAGCTTTTCCACAGGGGATGGGTCCTCCTACGAGCAGTACTTC. Translation: CASSFSTGDGSSYEQYF.

This clonotype showed up just a few times. The chain carries TRBV7-9 and TRBJ1-1; no reliable D call. The V gene's germline CDR1 is SEHNR and CDR2 FQNEAQ (reference sequence). This CDR3 region has 10 residues. Trimming took off 4 bases at V and 11 bases at J, with 8 bases between the two ends. In DNA form, the CDR3 reads TGTGCCAGCAGCTCTGAGGTGGCTTTCTTT. It is translated as CASSSEVAFF.

The CDR3 region is CSAPRGTNYEQYF. The DNA of the CDR3 is TGCAGTGCTCCCAGGGGGACGAACTACGAGCAGTACTTC. This chain connects TRBV20-1 to TRBJ2-7; 7 positions match TRBD1. This CDR3 region has 13 residues. Trimming cost V 5 bases and J 3 bases; bases outside gene matches: 7. The germline gives CDR1 DFQATT, CDR2 SNEGSKA (reference sequence).

The rearrangement uses TRBV19 and TRBJ1-1, with unresolved D. Germline CDR1 is LNHDA and CDR2 is SQIVND (reference sequence). V was clipped by 6 bases and J by 5 bases, with 16 bases between them. This CDR3 is built from 14 residues. The CDR3 loop reads CASSPDSFGTEAFF. CDR3 bases: TGTGCCAGTAGCCCGGACTCCTTTGGGACTGAAGCTTTCTTT.

The chain links TRBV11-2 to TRBJ2-3; 10 nucleotides line up with TRBD2. J was trimmed by 3 bases and V by 7 bases; bases with no gene match: 10. The CDR3 has 16 residues. Germline V CDR1 and CDR2: SGHAT, FQNNGV. CDR3 sequence: CASTLSGGPVTDTQYF. The CDR3 DNA sequence: TGTGCCAGCACTCTTAGCGGGGGGCCGGTAACAGATACGCAGTATTTT. The entire variable domain, with the rest obtained from reference TRBV11-2 and TRBJ2-3, is as follows: EAGVAQSPRYKIIEKRQSVAFWCNPISGHATLYWYQQILGQGPKLLIQFQNNGVVDDSQLPKDRFSAERLKGVDSTLKIQPAKLEDSAVYLCASTLSGGPVTDTQYFGPGTRLTVL.

This clonotype was seen only a few times. The V call is TRBV6-2 or TRBV6-3, the J call TRBJ2-7; TRBD1 matches at 9 bases. There are 17 residues in the CDR3. Germline lookup yields CDR1 MNHEY and CDR2 SVGEGT. V lost 5 bases to trimming and J lost 3 bases; unmatched junction nucleotides: 14. The DNA of the CDR3 is TGTGCCAGCAGTCCGATGGGACAGGGACGTGTAGTCTACGAGCAGTACGTC. This codes for CASSPMGQGRVVYEQYV.

This clonotype was found many times. The rearrangement links TRBV6-5 to TRBJ2-7; D not certain. Germline V CDR1 and CDR2: MNHEY, SVGAGI. The CDR3 runs 12 residues. V was cut by 5 bases and J by 4 bases, with 9 bases left in between. The CDR3 DNA follows: TGTGCCAGCAGTGCTGGGGTTTACGAGCAGTACTTC. Amino acid sequence: CASSAGVYEQYF.

This clonotype showed up just a few times. The chain couples TRBV12-3 or TRBV12-4 to TRBJ1-2; no reliable D call. Trimming shortened V by 3 bases and J by 8 bases, and 16 bases separated the two germline ends. This CDR3 spans 14 amino acids. CDR3 coding DNA: TGTGCCAGCAGTTTGGGCTGGGCCCCTCCGGGCTACACCTTC. It codes for CASSLGWAPPGYTF.

This clonotype was seen more than once but under ten times. The rearrangement joins TRBV5-1 to TRBJ2-7, with 10 positions matching TRBD2. The CDR3 is made up of 15 amino acids. Germline loops: CDR1 SGHRS, CDR2 YFSETQ. V lost 2 bases to trimming and J lost 3 bases; unmatched junction nucleotides: 5. The CDR3 region is CASSFGTSVHYEQYF. The CDR3 bases are TGCGCCAGCAGCTTTGGGACTAGCGTTCACTACGAGCAGTACTTC.

The CDR3 DNA follows: TGCGCCAGCAGCCGGGGGGGCATGCAGTACTTC. Encoded protein: CASSRGGMQYF. V usage is TRBV4-1 and J usage is TRBJ2-7; D is possibly TRBD2 (7 bases). This CDR3 is built from 11 residues. Trimming cost V 4 bases and J 9 bases, with 10 bases left between them. Germline CDR1 and CDR2: MGHRA and YSYEKL.

The gene calls are TRBV20-1 and TRBJ1-1, with TRBD1 matching 10 bases. The CDR3 has 16 amino acids. Germline assignment: CDR1 DFQATT and CDR2 SNEGSKA (reference sequence). V lost 5 bases, J lost 4 bases, and 13 bases stayed unmatched. The CDR3 DNA sequence: TGCAGTGCTCGGGCCGGGACAGGGGCGGTTTTCACTGAAGCTTTCTTT. Residues: CSARAGTGAVFTEAFF.